The sequence of this T cell receptor (beta chain) was determined in a study of graft-versus-host responses after intestinal transplantation. Overall study results and limits: There was an association between peak levels of circulating GvH clones and early post-transplant HvG declines.

Worth noting for this clone: What it recognizes is unknown.

V gave up 4 bases and J gave up 3 bases; unmatched junction bases: 5. Per the germline V gene, CDR1 is SGHRS and CDR2 is YFSETQ. This CDR3 comprises 15 residues. Assay: immunoSEQ multiplex PCR; the TCRdb copy retains only in-frame clones and omits some. The table includes 90,000 to 130,000 clones, around 90% detected once. This rearrangement joins TRBV5-1 to TRBJ2-1; 9 nucleotides agree with TRBD2. Sequencing used unstimulated CD4+ T cells sorted from spleen or lymph node cells, obtained before transplant. The receptor was derived from a human donor who was the organ donor for an intestinal transplant. The CDR3: CASSVPSGIYNEQFF. In nucleotides, the CDR3 is TGCGCCAGCAGCGTCCCTAGCGGGATCTACAATGAGCAGTTCTTC.